This entry lists 9 T cell receptor beta chains sequenced from one sample in a study of shared T cell receptors in the human thymus. The protocol was immunoSEQ multiplex PCR, while the TCRdb copy is restricted to in-frame clones and leaves out a portion. Of around 68,000 clones in the sample, nearly 95% were seen once. Material for sequencing was thymocytes. These receptors came from a human donor.

This chain joins TRBV6-5 and TRBJ2-3, with 8 nucleotides matching TRBD1. After removal of 4 bases from V and 2 bases from J, the junction contained 8 bases not matched to a gene. This CDR3 is built from 16 residues. Germline lookup yields CDR1 MNHEY and CDR2 SVGAGI. CDR3 in DNA: TGTGCCAGCAGTTCCCGGACAGGGATACACACAGATACGCAGTATTTT. This translates into CASSSRTGIHTDTQYF.

This chain links TRBV25-1 with TRBJ1-4; D call uncertain. CDR1 MGHDK and CDR2 SYGVNS come from the germline V gene. The CDR3 contains 16 residues. Deletions cut 5 bases from V and 3 bases from J, with 16 bases between. Written as DNA, the CDR3 is TGTGCCAGCAGTCACAAGCAGGACGGACCTAATGAAAAACTGTTTTTT. This translates into CASSHKQDGPNEKLFF.

The chain links TRBV4-2 to TRBJ1-3; maybe TRBD1 (6 bases). The CDR3 spans 18 residues. Germline assignment: CDR1 LGHNA and CDR2 YNFKEQ. The V and J ends lost 0 bases and 2 bases respectively, with 17 bases between them. CDR3 loop: CASSQEEQGSSPGNTIYF. For the CDR3, the DNA is TGTGCCAGCAGCCAAGAAGAACAGGGTTCTAGTCCTGGAAACACCATATATTTT.

The chain uses TRBV5-4 and TRBJ1-2, with D possibly TRBD1 on 6 matching bases. Germline V gene data show CDR1 as SGHNT and CDR2 as YYREEE (reference sequence). The CDR3 has 14 residues. V was shortened by 4 bases and J by 7 bases, with 17 bases between the two germline ends. The CDR3 DNA reads as TGTGCCAGCAGCGCCCCTGGGACACAGCGTGGCTACACCTTC. Its translation: CASSAPGTQRGYTF.

This clone was recorded only once. The chain recombines TRBV5-4 with TRBJ2-1, with D perhaps matching TRBD1 (6 bases). CDR1 SGHNT and CDR2 YYREEE come from the germline V gene (reference sequence). The CDR3 is 12 amino acids. Trimming cost V 3 bases and J 15 bases, with 16 bases left between them. The CDR3 coding sequence is TGTGCCAGCAGCTCATACCGGGACAAATCGTTCTTC. This translates into CASSSYRDKSFF. Full variable domain (outside the CDR3, taken from reference TRBV5-4 and TRBJ2-1): ETGVTQSPTHLIKTRGQQVTLRCSSQSGHNTVSWYQQALGQGPQFIFQYYREEENGRGNFPPRFSGLQFPNYSSELNVNALELDDSALYLCASSSYRDKSFFGPGTRLTVL.

CDR3 amino acids: CASSMTGLHGPAGELFF. The CDR3 nucleotides are TGTGCCAGCTCAATGACGGGACTTCACGGTCCTGCCGGGGAGCTGTTTTTT. The chain recombines TRBV18 with TRBJ2-2, with a tentative D call TRBD2 (6 bases). The CDR3 consists of 17 residues. Germline CDR1 reads KGHSH; CDR2 reads LQKENI. V shed 5 bases and J shed 6 bases, with 22 bases lying between them.

The chain joins TRBV6-5 to TRBJ1-4, with D possibly matching TRBD1 (5 bases). Trimming left V 3 bases short and J 3 bases short, with 8 bases between. CDR3 length: 14 residues. The germline gives CDR1 MNHEY, CDR2 SVGAGI. The CDR3 DNA reads TGTGCCAGCAGTTATGTAGGGGCTAATGAAAAACTGTTTTTT. It is translated as CASSYVGANEKLFF.

J is TRBJ2-1 and V is TRBV7-3; D remains unclear. The CDR3 spans 13 residues. Trimming took off 9 bases at V and 6 bases at J, with 15 bases between the two ends. In germline, CDR1 is SGHTA, CDR2 FQGTGA. The CDR3 nucleotides read TGTGCCAGTGGGGTGGACCACCGCAATGAGCAGTTCTTC. This encodes CASGVDHRNEQFF.

The gene calls are TRBV28 and TRBJ2-7; TRBD2 agrees at 7 bases. Germline-derived CDR1 and CDR2 are MDHEN and SYDVKM. J gave up 1 base and V 0 bases, and 18 bases lay outside the gene matches. This CDR3 is built from 20 residues. The CDR3 DNA sequence: TGTGCCAGCAGTTTATGGGGCCCCTACGGCGGGGGTGCTACTTCCTACGAGCAGTACTTC. Its protein product is CASSLWGPYGGGATSYEQYF.